A single sample is the source of the 32 T cell receptor beta chains below, sequenced in a study of PD-L1 blockade in urothelial cancer. Some clones are missing from TCRdb's copy, which holds only in-frame ones; the method was immunoSEQ multiplex PCR. The sample has fewer than 50,000 clones, 75% to 95% seen once. Sequencing used PBMCs, obtained around atezolizumab (anti-PD-L1) treatment. The receptors derive from an older man with urothelial cancer.

This clone was seen more than once but under ten times. The V and J genes are TRBV7-2 and TRBJ1-1, with TRBD1 matching 7 bases. V shed 5 bases, J shed 7 bases, and the junction held 7 bases outside the gene matches. The CDR3 has 13 residues. Germline values: CDR1 SGHTA, CDR2 FQGNSA. Here the CDR3 DNA reads TGTGCCAGCAGCCCTCGACAGGGCCGTGAAGCTTTCTTT. Its protein is CASSPRQGREAFF.

Only one count was recorded for this clone. The V call is TRBV4-1, the J call TRBJ2-7, with 12 bases fitting TRBD2. J lost 3 bases, V lost 2 bases, and 2 bases had no gene match. CDR3 length equals 15 residues. CDR1 and CDR2 from the germline V gene are MGHRA and YSYEKL. The CDR3 reads CASSQTSGGIYEQYF. The CDR3 DNA reads TGCGCCAGCAGCCAAACTAGCGGGGGGATCTACGAGCAGTACTTC.

This rearrangement joins TRBV9 to TRBJ2-3; 9 nucleotides match TRBD1. CDR1 SGDLS and CDR2 YYNGEE come from the germline V gene. This CDR3 spans 14 amino acids. The V gene end was trimmed by 4 bases and the J gene end by 4 bases; junction bases not matched to a gene: 4. CDR3 DNA: TGTGCCAGCAGCCGGGGACAGGGCCCAGATACGCAGTATTTT. Translated: CASSRGQGPDTQYF.

The gene calls are TRBV5-6 and TRBJ2-2; possibly TRBD1 for D (6 bases). Trimming removed 1 base at V and 7 bases at J, with 11 bases between. This CDR3 has 14 amino acids. Germline loops: CDR1 SGHDT, CDR2 YYEEEE. CDR3 in amino acids: CASSLWQGIGELFF. The CDR3 nucleotides are TGTGCCAGCAGCTTGTGGCAGGGGATCGGGGAGCTGTTTTTT.

The rearrangement links TRBV5-1 to TRBJ2-1, with TRBD2 matching 13 bases. Germline V lookup: CDR1 SGHRS, CDR2 YFSETQ. The length of the CDR3 is 16 residues. J gave up 1 base and V 5 bases, and 3 bases lay outside the gene matches. The CDR3 bases are TGCGCCAGCAGTCAACTAGCGGGAGGGTCCTACAATGAGCAGTTCTTC. This translates into CASSQLAGGSYNEQFF.

This sequence joins TRBV5-8 and TRBJ1-2, with 11 nucleotides matching TRBD1. This CDR3 region has 14 residues. Unmatched junction bases numbered 5, after V lost 5 bases and J lost 5 bases. Germline V gene sequence: CDR1 SGHTS, CDR2 YDEGEE. CDR3 in amino acids: CASRLGQGAYGYTF. In DNA, the CDR3 is TGTGCCAGCAGACTTGGACAGGGGGCATATGGCTACACCTTC.

The CDR3 loop reads CASSEGLETYNEQFF. CDR3 bases: TGTGCCAGCAGCGAGGGACTCGAGACCTACAATGAGCAGTTCTTC. This chain connects TRBV9 to TRBJ2-1; possibly TRBD2 for D (6 bases). There are 15 residues in the CDR3. Trimming shortened V by 3 bases and J by 2 bases, and 12 bases separated the two germline ends. The germline V gene encodes CDR1 SGDLS and CDR2 YYNGEE.

This rearrangement joins TRBV5-1 to TRBJ1-4; no clear D. This CDR3 region has 18 residues. Per the germline V gene, CDR1 is SGHRS and CDR2 is YFSETQ. Trimming shortened V by 3 bases and J by 3 bases, and 21 bases separated the two germline ends. The CDR3 region is CASSSLPLLSGSNEKLFF. As DNA, the CDR3 is TGCGCCAGCAGCTCCTTACCCCTTTTATCGGGATCTAATGAAAAACTGTTTTTT.

The chain has TRBV19 and TRBJ2-5; D may be TRBD2 (6 bases). Trimming removed 3 bases at V and 4 bases at J, with 12 bases between. CDR1 and CDR2 (germline): LNHDA, SQIVND (reference sequence). This CDR3 contains 14 residues. In nucleotides, the CDR3 is TGTGCCAGTAGTATCTTCCAGGGAGGAGAGACCCAGTACTTC. Translated, it gives CASSIFQGGETQYF. Full variable domain (rest looked up from reference TRBV19 and TRBJ2-5): DGGITQSPKYLFRKEGQNVTLSCEQNLNHDAMYWYRQDPGQGLRLIYYSQIVNDFQKGDIAEGYSVSREKKESFPLTVTSAQKNPTAFYLCASSIFQGGETQYFGPGTRLLVL.

The chain employs TRBV7-8 and TRBJ1-5; 10 bases match TRBD1. Trimming at V came to 7 bases and at J to 7 bases, leaving 4 bases not matched to a gene. Per the germline V gene, CDR1 is SGHVS and CDR2 is FQNEAQ. CDR3 length equals 13 residues. The CDR3 protein is CASTQTGGQPQHF. The CDR3, as DNA: TGTGCCAGCACCCAGACAGGGGGCCAGCCCCAGCATTTT.

CDR3 sequence: CASSATGSGANVLTF. In DNA form, the CDR3 reads TGTGCCAGCAGCGCTACAGGGAGCGGGGCCAACGTCCTGACTTTC. The genes are TRBV28 and TRBJ2-6; a possible D gene is TRBD1 (6 bases). V lost 6 bases and J 4 bases, leaving 13 bases between the germline ends. The CDR3 contains 15 residues. Germline lookup yields CDR1 MDHEN and CDR2 SYDVKM.

The J gene is TRBJ1-5, the V gene TRBV2, with D possibly being TRBD1 (6 bases). V lost 4 bases to trimming and J lost 2 bases, with 15 bases between them. CDR1 and CDR2 from the germline V gene are SNHLY and FYNNEI. The CDR3 sequence is 16 residues long. CDR3 nucleotides: TGTGCCAGCAGTGTTGGTCTACAGGGTCGCAATCAGCCCCAGCATTTT. It is translated as CASSVGLQGRNQPQHF.

Only a few counts were recorded for this clone. V and J are TRBV4-2 and TRBJ2-5; D gene unclear. The CDR3 runs to 14 residues. Germline lookup yields CDR1 LGHNA and CDR2 YNFKEQ. V was trimmed by 0 bases and J by 4 bases, leaving 9 bases between them. CDR3 nucleotides: TGTGCCAGCAGCCAAGATAGGTGGGCAGAGACCCAGTACTTC. Its translation: CASSQDRWAETQYF.

This chain uses TRBV2 with TRBJ2-7; 9 nucleotides align to TRBD1. CDR3 length equals 14 residues. CDR1 is SNHLY and CDR2 is FYNNEI in the germline V gene. V lost 4 bases and J lost 7; bases outside the gene matches: 8. The CDR3 reads CASSVAGTGREQYF. As DNA, the CDR3 is TGTGCCAGCAGTGTGGCCGGGACAGGGAGGGAGCAGTACTTC.

This chain links TRBV28 with TRBJ1-1, with D maybe TRBD1 (5 bases). The CDR3 has 13 residues. Germline assignment: CDR1 MDHEN and CDR2 SYDVKM. The V end was cut by 7 bases, the J end by 4 bases, with 13 bases between. The CDR3 DNA sequence: TGTGCCAGCACCCCACCGGGGGTCACTGAAGCTTTCTTT. Translation gives CASTPPGVTEAFF.

The chain is built from TRBV28 and TRBJ1-1, with a possible D match to TRBD1 (6 bases). Trimming removed 0 bases from V and 9 bases from J, with 23 bases in between. The V gene's germline CDR1 is MDHEN and CDR2 SYDVKM. The CDR3 has 17 residues. DNA of the CDR3: TGTGCCAGCAGTTTATGGACTTTGACAGGTCCTGTACCGAAAGCTTTCTTT. The encoded protein is CASSLWTLTGPVPKAFF.

The chain couples TRBV5-1 to TRBJ2-7; 7 positions match TRBD1. This CDR3 spans 13 amino acids. Germline V gene data show CDR1 as SGHRS and CDR2 as YFSETQ. With 2 bases clipped from V and 7 bases from J, the junction kept 6 bases outside the gene matches. Written as DNA, the CDR3 is TGCGCCAGCAGCTTCGGGACAGCTCGAGAGCAGTACTTC. Its protein is CASSFGTAREQYF.

This sequence joins TRBV29-1 and TRBJ2-2; 7 bases align to TRBD1. The ends lost 7 bases at V and 6 bases at J; junction bases unmatched: 14. Germline lookup yields CDR1 SQVTM and CDR2 ANQGSEA. The CDR3 is made up of 15 amino acids. CDR3 coding DNA: TGCAGCGCTTCATTACAGGGGTTATTAGCCGGGGAGCTGTTTTTT. This translates into CSASLQGLLAGELFF.

The V and J genes are TRBV29-1 and TRBJ2-5, with TRBD2 matching 7 bases. The length of the CDR3 is 13 residues. Germline assignment: CDR1 SQVTM and CDR2 ANQGSEA. J was trimmed by 1 base and V by 7 bases; bases with no gene match: 6. The CDR3 nucleotides read TGCAGCGGGAGCGGGACTATCCAAGAGACCCAGTACTTC. Translated: CSGSGTIQETQYF.

The rearrangement uses TRBV25-1 and TRBJ1-4; TRBD1 might be the D (5 bases). The length of the CDR3 is 15 residues. Deletions cut 8 bases from V and 4 bases from J, with 17 bases between. CDR1 MGHDK and CDR2 SYGVNS come from the germline V gene. CDR3 bases: TGTGCCAGCCTTCGTAATGGGGGGGGTAATGAAAAACTGTTTTTT. Protein product: CASLRNGGGNEKLFF.

The rearrangement links TRBV4-1 to TRBJ1-1; D uncertain. V shed 2 bases and J shed 4 bases, with 11 bases lying between them. CDR1 and CDR2 from the germline V gene are MGHRA and YSYEKL. This CDR3 spans 14 amino acids. This CDR3 reads CASSQPLIPTEAFF. The CDR3 region has the DNA TGCGCCAGCAGCCAACCGCTAATCCCCACTGAAGCTTTCTTT.

The sample holds one count of this clone. V is TRBV29-1 and J is TRBJ2-5, with TRBD1 identical over 7 bases. CDR1 and CDR2 (germline): SQVTM, ANQGSEA. CDR3 length: 13 amino acids. Trimming at V came to 4 bases and at J to 5 bases, leaving 7 bases not matched to a gene. The CDR3 is CSVAQGFGETQYF. The CDR3 DNA is TGCAGCGTTGCACAGGGGTTTGGGGAGACCCAGTACTTC.

The chain employs TRBV6-5 and TRBJ2-5; TRBD1 might be the D (6 bases). Trimming cost V 4 bases and J 8 bases, with 8 bases left between them. The CDR3 spans 11 residues. The germline CDR1 and CDR2 sequences are MNHEY and SVGAGI. CDR3 loop: CASSSGETQYF. In DNA form, the CDR3 reads TGTGCCAGCAGTTCAGGGGAAACCCAGTACTTC.

V and J are TRBV27 and TRBJ1-5; the match to TRBD1 covers 7 bases. The CDR3 is 17 residues long. Germline CDR1 reads MNHEY; CDR2 reads SMNVEV (reference sequence). V shed 5 bases, J shed 6 bases, and the junction held 16 bases outside the gene matches. DNA for the CDR3: TGTGCCAGCAGTGATGCCGTCACAGGGGTGAGGGGTCAGCCCCAGCATTTT. Translating gives CASSDAVTGVRGQPQHF.

This clone was counted once. V and J are TRBV5-1 and TRBJ2-3, with TRBD2 matching 7 bases. Germline CDR1 and CDR2: SGHRS and YFSETQ. This CDR3 contains 16 residues. V lost 4 bases, J lost 1 base, and 9 bases stayed unmatched. DNA of the CDR3: TGCGCCAGCAGCCGGGGGGACTACCCGGGCACAGATACGCAGTATTTT. It specifies CASSRGDYPGTDTQYF.

The table lists this clone with a count of one. This chain joins TRBV6-5 and TRBJ2-5; no clear D gene. From germline, CDR1 is MNHEY and CDR2 SVGAGI. The CDR3 has 15 residues. The V and J ends lost 0 bases and 2 bases respectively, with 10 bases between them. As DNA, the CDR3 is TGTGCCAGCAGTTACTCCACCTCAGGACAAGAGACCCAGTACTTC. Its translation is CASSYSTSGQETQYF.

The V gene is TRBV5-1, the J gene TRBJ2-1; no firm D call. The CDR3 is made up of 14 amino acids. Germline lookup yields CDR1 SGHRS and CDR2 YFSETQ. V gave up 0 bases and J gave up 14 bases, with 18 bases separating them. The chain's CDR3 is CASSLGMIDQRKFF. The CDR3 DNA follows: TGCGCCAGCAGCTTGGGTATGATAGATCAACGTAAGTTCTTC.

V gene TRBV11-1 combines with J gene TRBJ2-3, with 13 bases identical to TRBD2. Germline V gene lookup returns CDR1 SGHAT and CDR2 FQDESV (reference sequence). Unmatched junction bases numbered 5, after V lost 5 bases and J lost 0 bases. There are 17 residues in the CDR3. The CDR3 region is CASSRGLAGASTDTQYF. DNA of the CDR3: TGTGCCAGCAGCCGCGGACTAGCGGGAGCTAGCACAGATACGCAGTATTTT.

This sequence joins TRBV10-3 and TRBJ2-5; 9 bases fit TRBD1. The end of the DNA aligns better with TRBJ2-7, so the J call may be wrong. CDR3 length equals 15 residues. CDR1 is ENHRY, CDR2 SYGVKD, per germline. CDR3 residues: CAISELTGGTYEQYF. The DNA for the CDR3 is TGTGCCATCAGTGAGTTGACAGGGGGGACCTACGAGCAGTACTTC.

As concerns this clone: This same CDR3 is encoded by further DNA sequences in the sample. The rearrangement links TRBV11-2 to TRBJ1-1; 9 positions agree with TRBD1. J lost 2 bases, V lost 3 bases, and 1 base had no gene match. CDR3 length equals 14 residues. Germline V lookup: CDR1 SGHAT, CDR2 FQNNGV. DNA for the CDR3: TGTGCCAGCAGCTTGGGACAGGGAAACACTGAAGCTTTCTTT. Its protein product is CASSLGQGNTEAFF.

This clone was seen just once. This chain joins TRBV15 and TRBJ1-6, with 7 bases fitting TRBD1. V dropped 5 bases and J dropped 4; count of bases not matched to a gene: 5. This CDR3 contains 15 residues. Germline lookup yields CDR1 LNHNV and CDR2 YYDKDF (reference sequence). This chain's CDR3 is CATSRGQDYNSPLHF. CDR3 DNA sequence: TGTGCCACCAGCCGAGGACAGGATTATAATTCACCCCTCCACTTT.

The rearrangement joins TRBV6-1 to TRBJ1-3; D not certain. Germline CDR1 and CDR2: MNHNS and SASEGT. With 8 bases removed from V and 0 bases from J, the gap between germline ends came to 14 bases. The length of the CDR3 is 15 residues. In nucleotides, the CDR3 is TGTGCCAGCGCCAGCGGACGGAGCTCTGGAAACACCATATATTTT. Its protein product is CASASGRSSGNTIYF.